Presented here are 11 T cell receptor beta chains from one specimen sequenced in a study of T cell changes during pregnancy in multiple sclerosis. Assay: immunoSEQ multiplex PCR; the TCRdb copy retains only in-frame clones and omits some. Of some 58,000 clones in the sample, about 96% were seen once. Material: CD8+ T cells from peripheral blood mononuclear cells, obtained after pregnancy. The origin of the receptors is a female donor with multiple sclerosis, enrolled in a pregnancy study.

V and J are TRBV10-3 and TRBJ2-1; tentative D call: TRBD2 (5 bases). Trimming pared 9 bases from V and 4 bases from J, leaving 13 bases between. The CDR3 extends over 13 amino acids. Germline values: CDR1 ENHRY, CDR2 SYGVKD. The DNA of the CDR3 is TGTGCCATGGGAGCCGGCAGGTACAATGAGCAGTTCTTC. This gives the protein CAMGAGRYNEQFF.

This sequence joins TRBV2 and TRBJ1-1; D is perhaps TRBD1 (6 bases). V was clipped by 7 bases and J by 3 bases, with 21 bases between them. This CDR3 is 16 amino acids long. The germline CDR1 and CDR2 sequences are SNHLY and FYNNEI. DNA of the CDR3: TGTGCCAGCACCACCCAGGCAGTGTCAGGGGACACTGAAGCTTTCTTT. It encodes CASTTQAVSGDTEAFF.

The chain is built from TRBV4-1 and TRBJ1-5, with 12 bases fitting TRBD1. The CDR3 has 16 residues. Germline lookup yields CDR1 MGHRA and CDR2 YSYEKL. V shed 0 bases and J 7 bases; nucleotides not matched to a gene: 4. CDR3: CASSQEGQGAGQPQHF. The DNA for the CDR3 is TGCGCCAGCAGCCAAGAGGGACAGGGGGCAGGACAGCCCCAGCATTTT.

The V and J genes are TRBV7-9 and TRBJ2-7; 11 nucleotides align to TRBD2. Trimming removed 4 bases from V and 6 bases from J; junction bases left unmatched: 2. Looked up from germline, CDR1 is SEHNR and CDR2 is FQNEAQ (reference sequence). This CDR3 has 13 amino acids. CDR3 region: CASSWLAGGEQYF. For the CDR3, the DNA is TGTGCCAGCAGCTGGCTAGCGGGAGGCGAGCAGTACTTC.

A remark on this clone: An end of the junction differs from the germline gene, which may be a read error. The V gene is TRBV7-9, the J gene TRBJ2-4; D is unresolved. Germline CDR1 and CDR2: SEHNR and FQNEAQ (reference sequence). The CDR3 is 12 amino acids. This CDR3 reads CASSQVVGNLGF. The CDR3 DNA is TGTGCCAGCAGCCAGGTCGTGGGTAACTTAGGCTTC.

This chain joins TRBV28 and TRBJ1-1; D gene uncertain. From germline, CDR1 is MDHEN and CDR2 SYDVKM. CDR3 length: 12 residues. The V gene lost 3 bases and the J gene lost 10 bases, with 12 bases spanning the gap. In nucleotides, the CDR3 is TGTGCCAGCAGTTTCACAACCCACAGAGCTTTCTTT. This translates into CASSFTTHRAFF.

CDR3 residues: CASSWTGAYEQYF. The CDR3 bases are TGCGCCAGCAGCTGGACAGGGGCCTACGAGCAGTACTTC. This chain links TRBV5-1 with TRBJ2-7; 9 nucleotides agree with TRBD1. The V and J ends lost 3 bases and 2 bases, in that order; junction bases with no gene match: 0. The CDR3 is made up of 13 amino acids. In germline, CDR1 is SGHRS, CDR2 YFSETQ.

Regarding this clone: An end of the junction differs from the germline gene, which may be a read error. The V call is TRBV7-6, the J call TRBJ1-1; D unresolved. Germline V CDR1 and CDR2: SGHVS, FNYEAQ. This CDR3 has 14 amino acids. The CDR3 nucleotides are TGTGCCAGCAGTTTAGGACGGGAGGGTACTGAAGCTTTCTTT. It yields the protein CASSLGREGTEAFF.

This chain joins TRBV15 and TRBJ2-3, with 9 bases lining up with TRBD2. The trim removed 3 bases at V and 2 bases at J, leaving 3 bases unmatched. Germline values: CDR1 LNHNV, CDR2 YYDKDF (reference sequence). CDR3 length equals 15 residues. The CDR3 sequence is CATSRTSGPTDTQYF. CDR3 sequence (DNA): TGTGCCACCAGCAGGACTAGCGGACCCACAGATACGCAGTATTTT.

V gene TRBV5-1 combines with J gene TRBJ1-4; 8 bases are shared with TRBD1. Germline lookup yields CDR1 SGHRS and CDR2 YFSETQ. The V gene end was trimmed by 1 base and the J gene end by 4 bases; junction bases not matched to a gene: 15. The CDR3 spans 19 residues. CDR3 DNA: TGCGCCAGCAGCTTGTATCCGCTAGGTGTAGACAGGGGTAATGAAAAACTGTTTTTT. Translating gives CASSLYPLGVDRGNEKLFF.

The chain employs TRBV27 and TRBJ2-7, with 9 bases fitting TRBD2. Germline V gene data show CDR1 as MNHEY and CDR2 as SMNVEV (reference sequence). This CDR3 region has 14 residues. V lost 4 bases, J lost 3 bases, and 4 bases stayed unmatched. Here the CDR3 DNA reads TGTGCCAGCAGTTCGGGACTAGCACACTACGAGCAGTACTTC. Residues: CASSSGLAHYEQYF.